The present T cell receptor beta chain was sequenced within a study of T cell responses to AZD1222 COVID-19 vaccine (dated by TCRdb to the early 2020s). Regarding the complete study: Because spike-specific TCR depth and breadth did not differ between the two schedules, AZD1222 recipients who got a second dose at roughly 4 weeks were pooled with those who got a second dose at roughly 12 weeks. Enrollment into the trials was organized by age into subgroups of 18-55, 56-69 and 70-plus years, and those subgroups contained roughly 150, 30 and 60 TCR-sequenced participants, respectively. A total of 233 trial participants underwent TCR sequencing, of whom around 200 received two doses of AZD1222 and about 26 received two doses of the MenACWY control vaccine.

Here is what the overall study found, with its caveats: Nearly half of unique spike-specific TCRs reportedly recognized epitopes outside regions mutated in the B.1.351 and B.1.1.7 variants. After two AZD1222 doses, spike-specific TCR breadth and depth were significantly higher than at day 0 and than in MenACWY recipients. CD4 TCRs associated with the vaccine covered the entire spike protein, and the dominant responses were in regions 160-218 and 743-854. Participants were mostly white British and included more females than males, and it was suggested by the authors that clonal diversity may have been underestimated. Only five or six AZD1222 recipients were SARS-CoV-2 seropositive at baseline, limiting conclusions about previously exposed vaccinees. Because no day 14 peak-response samples were available, the repertoires could be characterized only after the peak T cell response. In the small 56-69-year group, the increase in depth fell short of significance, most likely because of low power.

Read against the paper, the sample's time point label means: baseline before first vaccination. The vaccinee samples were drawn from two UK trials, COV001 and COV002, one of which was a single-blind randomized controlled phase 2/3 trial testing AZD1222 (ChAdOx1 nCoV-19) in healthy adults. Trial participant PBMC samples were collected at day 0 and day 28 after the second dose for TCRbeta chain sequencing. A note on this clone: Which antigen it targets is not known. No clone much larger than this one lies a single base away; base qualities are absent.

V was cut back by 3 bases and J by 1 base, leaving a gap of 3 bases between them. CDR1 SQVTM and CDR2 ANQGSEA were looked up in the germline V gene. The CDR3 runs 11 residues from the cysteine to the phenylalanine. The retained sequence is limited to the CDR3, 33 bases, with the frame set at the first base. The CDR3 regions of human TCRbeta chains were subjected to immunosequencing. The published analysis was carried out like this. Repertoire TCRs were matched against a reference library of SARS-CoV-2-specific TCRs generated with the MIRA antigen-specificity platform. Breadth was defined as the fraction of unique TCRs that were SARS-CoV-2-associated. Depth was defined as the fraction of total T cells that were SARS-CoV-2-associated. Each spike-specific TCR was assigned to its reactive spike region and to a CD4 or CD8 class using the MIRA data. Log10-transformed breadth and depth values were compared by one-way ANOVA with Sidak's multiple comparisons tests. As stored in TCRdb, this immuneACCESS dataset retains in-frame rearrangements with V and J assigned. A fraction of the clones does not appear; measured against another copy, unresolved V genes explain less than half of the discrepancy, and the remainder lacks a known reason. D and trimming come from the DNA, and the V and J calls and clone size come from that table. The sample contains 100,000 to 150,000 clones, 93% of them found a single time. Around 5% of the sample is taken by the ten largest.

The clonotype comes from an adult in good health. This specimen was peripheral blood, taken on day 0 of AZD1222 vaccination. The rearrangement combines TRBV29-1 with TRBJ1-2; no D gene call is confident. In nucleotide form, the sequence is TGCAGCGTTGACAGTAACTATGGCTACACCTTC. Its coded protein is CSVDSNYGYTF.